The entry below describes one T cell receptor beta chain. Its specificity is unknown. Time point given: week 47, end of study. Topical imiquimod was applied with each vaccine dose, which held 300 ug of mutant IDH1 20-mer peptide. This entry comes from a study of a mutant IDH1 vaccine in newly diagnosed glioma. Clones were read by immunoSEQ multiplex PCR, and TCRdb kept only the in-frame ones, dropping some. The sample has roughly 43,000 clones, 70% to 85% seen once. The source of this sequence is a man younger than 35 with glioma. Some clones in this sample may be carry-over from other donors' samples. The sample here was PBMCs, taken from a glioma patient whose treatment included an IDH1 peptide vaccine.

The CDR3 coding sequence is TGCGCCAGCAGCTTGGAGGAGACCCAGTACTTC. It yields the protein CASSLEETQYF. The V call is TRBV5-1, the J call TRBJ2-5; D gene uncertain. CDR3 size: 11 residues. V gave up 0 bases and J gave up 5 bases, with 2 bases separating them. Per germline, CDR1 SGHRS and CDR2 YFSETQ.